The 21 T cell receptor beta chains below all came from one sample that was sequenced in a study of cytomegalovirus exposure and HLA in healthy donors. PCR amplification relied on 60 Vbeta primers (plus 13 Jbeta primers). TCRdb's table, derived via immunoSEQ multiplex PCR, lists solely in-frame clones and lacks some. The table lists around 200,000 clones, 70% to 85% of them singletons. Source material: PBMCs. The origin of the receptors is a man aged 50 or older in good health and CMV-seronegative.

The genes are TRBV2 and TRBJ2-1; 9 bases agree with TRBD2. The V and J ends lost 0 bases and 12 bases, in that order; junction bases with no gene match: 0. The CDR3 is made up of 12 amino acids. Germline assignment: CDR1 SNHLY and CDR2 FYNNEI. The CDR3 DNA reads as TGTGCCAGCAGTGAAGCGCGGGAGGGGCAGTTCTTC. Amino acid sequence: CASSEAREGQFF.

This clone was recorded a few times. J is TRBJ1-2 and V is TRBV7-8; tentative D call: TRBD1 (5 bases). The CDR3 runs 15 residues. V was clipped by 0 bases and J by 8 bases, with 16 bases between them. Germline loops: CDR1 SGHVS, CDR2 FQNEAQ. In nucleotides, the CDR3 is TGTGCCAGCAGCTTAGCGAGTAGGGCAGGGCAGGGCTACACCTTC. It translates to CASSLASRAGQGYTF.

The V and J genes are TRBV7-9 and TRBJ1-1; possible D gene TRBD1, 6 bases. V was trimmed by 2 bases and J by 4 bases, leaving 11 bases between them. CDR1 is SEHNR and CDR2 is FQNEAQ in the germline V gene (reference sequence). The CDR3 length is 14 residues. CDR3 amino acids: CASSLKGGGTEAFF. The CDR3, as DNA: TGTGCCAGCAGCTTAAAGGGGGGGGGCACTGAAGCTTTCTTT.

This chain links TRBV29-1 with TRBJ2-1, with TRBD1 matching over 8 bases. The germline gives CDR1 SQVTM, CDR2 ANQGSEA. The CDR3 runs to 14 residues. V trimming: 7 bases; J trimming: 3 bases; junction bases outside the gene matches: 8. The CDR3: CSAPGDRLYNEQFF. CDR3 sequence (DNA): TGCAGCGCCCCCGGGGACAGGCTCTACAATGAGCAGTTCTTC.

The V call is TRBV12-5, the J call TRBJ1-6; 8 bases align to TRBD1. With 3 bases clipped from V and 9 bases from J, the junction kept 10 bases outside the gene matches. This CDR3 spans 16 amino acids. Germline CDR1 LGHNT, CDR2 FRNRAP. The DNA of the CDR3 is TGTGCTAGTGGTTTTGGTATGGTCACAGGGGGTTCACCCCTCCACTTT. Translated, it gives CASGFGMVTGGSPLHF.

This chain joins TRBV5-1 and TRBJ2-1; 8 nucleotides line up with TRBD2. After removal of 4 bases from V and 0 bases from J, the junction contained 9 bases not matched to a gene. This CDR3 region has 17 residues. Per germline, CDR1 SGHRS and CDR2 YFSETQ. CDR3 residues: CASSLLAGDSSYNEQFF. CDR3 coding DNA: TGCGCCAGCAGCCTCCTAGCGGGTGATAGCTCCTACAATGAGCAGTTCTTC. Full variable domain (rest looked up from reference TRBV5-1 and TRBJ2-1): KAGVTQTPRYLIKTRGQQVTLSCSPISGHRSVSWYQQTPGQGLQFLFEYFSETQRNKGNFPGRFSGRQFSNSRSEMNVSTLELGDSALYLCASSLLAGDSSYNEQFFGPGTRLTVL.

The genes are TRBV5-1 and TRBJ1-4; D is unclear. CDR3 size: 15 residues. Trimming shortened V by 6 bases and J by 0 bases, and 12 bases separated the two germline ends. Germline V CDR1 and CDR2: SGHRS, YFSETQ. CDR3 protein: CASNGGVATNEKLFF. The DNA of the CDR3 is TGCGCCAGCAACGGCGGTGTTGCAACTAATGAAAAACTGTTTTTT.

CDR3 amino acids: CAWSTGQGAGETQYF. The CDR3, as DNA: TGTGCCTGGAGTACGGGACAGGGGGCAGGGGAGACCCAGTACTTC. The chain joins TRBV30 to TRBJ2-5; TRBD1 matches 12 bases. The germline CDR1 and CDR2 sequences are GTSNPN and SVGIG (reference sequence). The CDR3 runs to 15 residues. Trimming removed 2 bases from V and 5 bases from J; junction bases left unmatched: 6.

The CDR3 region has the DNA TGTGCCAGCAGTGGAGCGGGAGCGGGCACAGATACGCAGTATTTT. Its translation: CASSGAGAGTDTQYF. V usage is TRBV28 and J usage is TRBJ2-3; 8 nucleotides line up with TRBD2. Per the germline V gene, CDR1 is MDHEN and CDR2 is SYDVKM. This CDR3 is built from 15 residues. Trimming cost V 5 bases and J 1 base; bases outside gene matches: 5.

V gene TRBV5-1 combines with J gene TRBJ2-7; maybe TRBD2 (5 bases). The CDR3 is 14 residues long. Trimming removed 3 bases at V and 9 bases at J, with 19 bases between. The germline V gene has CDR1 SGHRS and CDR2 YFSETQ. CDR3 sequence reads: CASSSVLAINGQYF. The CDR3, as DNA: TGCGCCAGCAGCTCGGTCCTAGCCATCAATGGGCAGTACTTC.

This chain connects TRBV2 to TRBJ2-2, with TRBD1 identical over 9 bases. Germline-derived CDR1 and CDR2 are SNHLY and FYNNEI. V lost 10 bases to trimming and J lost 5 bases; unmatched junction nucleotides: 8. The CDR3 contains 14 residues. The CDR3 coding sequence is TGTGCCATCCCGACAGGGGGACCTACCGGGGAGCTGTTTTTT. Translating it yields CAIPTGGPTGELFF. The full variable domain, completed using reference TRBV2 and TRBJ2-2, is EPEVTQTPSHQVTQMGQEVILRCVPISNHLYFYWYRQILGQKVEFLVSFYNNEISEKSEIFDDQFSVERPDGSNFTLKIRSTKLEDSAMYFCAIPTGGPTGELFFGEGSRLTVL.

The chain employs TRBV11-3 and TRBJ1-1; 7 nucleotides align to TRBD1. This CDR3 region has 13 residues. V lost 5 bases to trimming and J lost 2 bases; unmatched junction nucleotides: 2. Germline V lookup: CDR1 SGHNT, CDR2 YENEEA. The CDR3 region has the DNA TGTGCCAGCAGCCGACAGGGAAACACTGAAGCTTTCTTT. Its protein product is CASSRQGNTEAFF.

The rearrangement uses TRBV6-5 and TRBJ2-1; TRBD1 aligns across 9 bases. Looked up from germline, CDR1 is MNHEY and CDR2 is SVGAGI. The CDR3 sequence is 15 residues long. V trimming: 0 bases; J trimming: 7 bases; junction bases outside the gene matches: 4. The CDR3 DNA reads TGTGCCAGCAGTTACTCGAACAGGGGGCTAAATGAGCAGTTCTTC. This codes for CASSYSNRGLNEQFF.

Only a few counts were recorded for this clone. The V and J genes are TRBV6-6 and TRBJ2-7, with unresolved D. Germline V CDR1 and CDR2: MNHNY, SVGAGI (reference sequence). V dropped 6 bases and J dropped 1 base, with 16 bases sitting between them. There are 15 residues in the CDR3. In DNA, the CDR3 is TGTGCCAGCAGAGTTAGTACAGCCCGTTCCTACGAGCAGTACTTC. It is translated as CASRVSTARSYEQYF.

The chain employs TRBV5-1 and TRBJ2-1, with 8 bases matching TRBD2. The ends lost 2 bases at V and 8 bases at J; junction bases unmatched: 6. Per germline, CDR1 SGHRS and CDR2 YFSETQ. This CDR3 has 14 residues. This CDR3 reads CASSLKGREDEQFF. In DNA, the CDR3 is TGCGCCAGCAGCTTAAAAGGGCGGGAGGATGAGCAGTTCTTC.

The V call is TRBV29-1, the J call TRBJ1-5; perhaps TRBD1 as D (6 bases). The V gene's germline CDR1 is SQVTM and CDR2 ANQGSEA. The CDR3 is 14 amino acids. Trimming cost V 1 base and J 6 bases, with 13 bases left between them. The CDR3 region has the DNA TGCAGCGTTGAAGGCACAGGGAACGGTCAGCCCCAGCATTTT. This codes for CSVEGTGNGQPQHF.

The chain links TRBV20-1 to TRBJ2-3; D uncertain. Germline V lookup: CDR1 DFQATT, CDR2 SNEGSKA (reference sequence). The CDR3 is 11 residues long. V lost 6 bases and J lost 3, with 7 bases in between. CDR3 bases: TGCAGTGCCCCAGTGACAGATACGCAGTATTTT. Translated: CSAPVTDTQYF.

J is TRBJ2-5 and V is TRBV5-1; 7 nucleotides line up with TRBD2. TRBJ2-7 matches the DNA end more closely, so the J call is doubtful. This CDR3 is 15 amino acids long. CDR1 is SGHRS, CDR2 YFSETQ, per germline. CDR3 DNA: TGCGCCAGCAGCCCTCTCGGGGGGAACTCCTACGAGCAGTACTTC. Translation: CASSPLGGNSYEQYF.

This chain uses TRBV30 with TRBJ2-5; 9 bases are a match to TRBD1. This CDR3 spans 14 amino acids. CDR1 GTSNPN and CDR2 SVGIG come from the germline V gene (reference sequence). Losses at the gene ends were 2 bases for V and 10 bases for J; bases not matched to a gene: 11. The DNA of the CDR3 is TGTGCCTGGAGTTTTGACAGGGGGGCGGTGAACCAGTACTTC. Encoded protein: CAWSFDRGAVNQYF. The whole variable domain, filled in from reference TRBV30 and TRBJ2-5, reads SQTIHQWPATLVQPVGSPLSLECTVEGTSNPNLYWYRQAAGRGLQLLFYSVGIGQISSEVPQNLSASRPQDRQFILSSKKLLLSDSGFYLCAWSFDRGAVNQYFGPGTRLLVL.

The J gene is TRBJ2-7, the V gene TRBV27, with a tentative D call TRBD2 (6 bases). The CDR3 has 15 amino acids. Trimming took 5 bases from V and 2 from J, leaving 16 bases between them. Germline CDR1 and CDR2: MNHEY and SMNVEV (reference sequence). CDR3 region: CASSPYPPGAYEQYF. CDR3 in DNA: TGTGCCAGCAGTCCATATCCCCCGGGGGCCTACGAGCAGTACTTC.

This clone occurred once. This chain joins TRBV30 and TRBJ1-5; perhaps TRBD1 as D (5 bases). The CDR3 is 13 amino acids. Germline loops: CDR1 GTSNPN, CDR2 SVGIG (reference sequence). V was pared by 1 base and J by 5 bases, with 9 bases between. CDR3 amino acids: CAWSGGDYQPQHF. The CDR3 bases are TGTGCCTGGAGTGGGGGGGATTATCAGCCCCAGCATTTT.